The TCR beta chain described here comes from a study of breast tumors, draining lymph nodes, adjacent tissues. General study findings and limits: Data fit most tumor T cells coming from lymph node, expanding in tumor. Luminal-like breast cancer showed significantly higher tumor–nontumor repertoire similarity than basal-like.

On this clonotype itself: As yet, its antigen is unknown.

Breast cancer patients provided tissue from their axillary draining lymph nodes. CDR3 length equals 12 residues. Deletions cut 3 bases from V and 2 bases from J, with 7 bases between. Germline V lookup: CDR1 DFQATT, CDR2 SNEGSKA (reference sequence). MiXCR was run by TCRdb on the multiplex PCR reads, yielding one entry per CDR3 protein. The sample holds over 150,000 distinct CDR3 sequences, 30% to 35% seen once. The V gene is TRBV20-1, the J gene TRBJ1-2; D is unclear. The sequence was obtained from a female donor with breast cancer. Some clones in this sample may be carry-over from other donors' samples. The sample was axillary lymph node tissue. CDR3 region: CSASSENYGYTF. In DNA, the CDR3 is TGCAGTGCTAGTTCCGAGAACTATGGCTACACCTTC.